This T cell receptor beta chain was retrieved from a study of cytomegalovirus exposure and HLA in healthy donors. Study-wide findings and caveats: Researchers catalogued some 160 TCR beta chains as cytomegalovirus-associated. While the bulk of TCR sequences proved rare, some public TCRs turned up in many donors. The likely explanation for a cluster of highly shared sequence variants was sequencing artifact. The HLA-A and HLA-B alleles of most subjects were reportedly predicted accurately from TCR beta sequences.

This PCR relied on a set of 60 Vbeta primers and 13 Jbeta primers. The table came from immunoSEQ multiplex PCR; TCRdb's copy has only in-frame clones and leaves some out. The data hold around 120,000 clones, with around 81% observed a single time. The junction had 12 bases not matched to a gene; V was cut back by 5 bases and J by 7 bases. The CDR3 loop spans 16 amino acids. The germline V gene has CDR1 SGHVS and CDR2 FNYEAQ. Concerning this clone itself: Its antigen is undetermined.

Sequenced material: PBMCs. The receptor's source is a man aged 18-30 years in good health and CMV-seronegative. The chain couples TRBV7-6 to TRBJ2-1, with 9 positions matching TRBD2. The CDR3 DNA follows: TGTGCCAGCAGCCCAAATAGCGGGGGCCACTTGAATGAGCAGTTCTTC. As protein: CASSPNSGGHLNEQFF.